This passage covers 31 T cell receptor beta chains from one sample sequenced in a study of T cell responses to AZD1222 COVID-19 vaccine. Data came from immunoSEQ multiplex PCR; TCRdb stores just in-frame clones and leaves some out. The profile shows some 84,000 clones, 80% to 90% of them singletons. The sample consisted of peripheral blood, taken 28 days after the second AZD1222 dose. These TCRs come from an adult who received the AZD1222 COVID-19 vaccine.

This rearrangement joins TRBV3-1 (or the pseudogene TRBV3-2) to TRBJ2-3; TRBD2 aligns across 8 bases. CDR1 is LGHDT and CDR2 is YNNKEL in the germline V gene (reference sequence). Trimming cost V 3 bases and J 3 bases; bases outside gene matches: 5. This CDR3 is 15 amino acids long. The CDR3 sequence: CASSQSGGLTDTQYF. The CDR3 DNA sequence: TGTGCCAGCAGCCAGTCGGGGGGGCTGACAGATACGCAGTATTTT.

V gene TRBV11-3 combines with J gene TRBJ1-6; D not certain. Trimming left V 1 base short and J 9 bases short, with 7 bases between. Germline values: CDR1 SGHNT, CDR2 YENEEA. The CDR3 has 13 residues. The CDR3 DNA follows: TGTGCCAGCAGCTTAGGCTCGGGTTCACCCCTCCACTTT. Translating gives CASSLGSGSPLHF.

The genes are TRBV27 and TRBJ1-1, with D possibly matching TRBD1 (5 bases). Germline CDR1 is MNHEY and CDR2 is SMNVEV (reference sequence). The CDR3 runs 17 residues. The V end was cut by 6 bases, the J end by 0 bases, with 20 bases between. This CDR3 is CASRTAGIKGMNTEAFF. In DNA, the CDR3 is TGTGCCAGCAGGACCGCAGGGATCAAAGGTATGAACACTGAAGCTTTCTTT.

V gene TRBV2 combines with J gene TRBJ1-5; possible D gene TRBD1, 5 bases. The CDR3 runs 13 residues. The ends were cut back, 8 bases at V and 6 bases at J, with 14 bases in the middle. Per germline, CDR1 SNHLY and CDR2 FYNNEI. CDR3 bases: TGTGCCAGCGGGCAGGGTTTCGCTCAGCCCCAGCATTTT. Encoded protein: CASGQGFAQPQHF.

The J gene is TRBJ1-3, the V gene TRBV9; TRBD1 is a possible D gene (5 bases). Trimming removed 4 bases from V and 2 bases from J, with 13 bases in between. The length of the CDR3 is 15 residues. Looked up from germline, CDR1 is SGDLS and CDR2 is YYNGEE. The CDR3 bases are TGTGCCAGCAGCACCAGTGGGGGTACTGGAAACACCATATATTTT. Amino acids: CASSTSGGTGNTIYF.

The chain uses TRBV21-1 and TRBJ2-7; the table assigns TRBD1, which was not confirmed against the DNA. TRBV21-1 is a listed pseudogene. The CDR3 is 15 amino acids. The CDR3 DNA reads TGTGCCAGCAGCAAATATGGGACAGGGGATCGCGAGCAGTACGTC. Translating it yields CASSKYGTGDREQYV.

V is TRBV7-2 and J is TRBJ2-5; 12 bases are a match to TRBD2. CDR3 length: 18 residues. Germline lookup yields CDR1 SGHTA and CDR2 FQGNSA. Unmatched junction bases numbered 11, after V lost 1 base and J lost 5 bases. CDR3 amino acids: CASSLGVLAGGPGETQYF. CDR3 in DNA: TGTGCCAGCAGCTTAGGGGTTCTAGCGGGAGGGCCAGGGGAGACCCAGTACTTC.

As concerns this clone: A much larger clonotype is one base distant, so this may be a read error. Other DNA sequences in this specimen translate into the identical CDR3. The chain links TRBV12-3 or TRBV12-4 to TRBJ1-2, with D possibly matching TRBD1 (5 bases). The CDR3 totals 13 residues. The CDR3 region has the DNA TGTGCCAGCAGTTTTCTAGTTTGGGGACCATTCACCTTT. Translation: CASSFLVWGPFTF.

CDR3 DNA: TGCAGCGTTCGATTCTCTAGCAATCAGCCCCAGCATTTT. Translated: CSVRFSSNQPQHF. The chain employs TRBV29-1 and TRBJ1-5; unclear D gene. V lost 5 bases, J lost 0 bases, and 8 bases lay in between. Per germline, CDR1 SQVTM and CDR2 ANQGSEA. This CDR3 comprises 13 residues.

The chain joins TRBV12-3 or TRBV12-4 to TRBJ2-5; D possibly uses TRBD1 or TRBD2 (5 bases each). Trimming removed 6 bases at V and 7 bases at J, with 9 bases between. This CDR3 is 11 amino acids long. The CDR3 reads CASRKGRTQYF. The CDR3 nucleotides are TGTGCCAGCAGGAAGGGGAGGACCCAGTACTTC.

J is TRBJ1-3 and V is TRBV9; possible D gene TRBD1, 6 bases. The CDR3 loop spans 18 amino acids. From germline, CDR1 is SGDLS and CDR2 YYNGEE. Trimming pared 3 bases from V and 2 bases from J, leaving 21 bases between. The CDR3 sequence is CASSADGGAQAPGNTIYF. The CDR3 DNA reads TGTGCCAGCAGCGCCGATGGGGGGGCACAAGCTCCTGGAAACACCATATATTTT.

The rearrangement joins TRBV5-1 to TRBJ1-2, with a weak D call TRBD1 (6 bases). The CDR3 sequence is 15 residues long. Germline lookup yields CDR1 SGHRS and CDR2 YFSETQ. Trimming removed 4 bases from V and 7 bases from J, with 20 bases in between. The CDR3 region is CASSPKDSLPRGYTF. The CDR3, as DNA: TGCGCCAGCAGCCCGAAGGACAGCTTACCTCGTGGCTACACCTTC.

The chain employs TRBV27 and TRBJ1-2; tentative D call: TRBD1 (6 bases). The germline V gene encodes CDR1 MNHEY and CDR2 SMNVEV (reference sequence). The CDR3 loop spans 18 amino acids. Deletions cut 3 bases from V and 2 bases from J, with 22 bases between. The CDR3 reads CASSFKGGGLLGNYGYTF. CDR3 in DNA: TGTGCCAGCAGTTTTAAGGGGGGAGGTCTTTTGGGGAACTATGGCTACACCTTC.

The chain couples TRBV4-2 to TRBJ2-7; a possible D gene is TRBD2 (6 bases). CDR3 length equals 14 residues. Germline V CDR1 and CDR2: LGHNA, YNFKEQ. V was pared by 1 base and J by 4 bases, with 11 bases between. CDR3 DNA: TGTGCCAGCAGCCAAGTACGAGCGGGTTACGAGCAGTACTTC. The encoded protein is CASSQVRAGYEQYF.

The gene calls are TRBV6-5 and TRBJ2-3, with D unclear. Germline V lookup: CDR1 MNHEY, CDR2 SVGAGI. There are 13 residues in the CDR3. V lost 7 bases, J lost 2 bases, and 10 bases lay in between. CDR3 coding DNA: TGTGCCAGCAAAACTGCCACCACAGATACGCAGTATTTT. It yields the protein CASKTATTDTQYF.

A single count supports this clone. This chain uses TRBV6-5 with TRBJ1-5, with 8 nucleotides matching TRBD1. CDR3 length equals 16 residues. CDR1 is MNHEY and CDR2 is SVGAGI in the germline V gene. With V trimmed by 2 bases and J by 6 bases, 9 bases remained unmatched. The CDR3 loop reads CASSYGNPGGGQPQHF. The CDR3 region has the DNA TGTGCCAGCAGTTACGGCAATCCAGGGGGCGGTCAGCCCCAGCATTTT.

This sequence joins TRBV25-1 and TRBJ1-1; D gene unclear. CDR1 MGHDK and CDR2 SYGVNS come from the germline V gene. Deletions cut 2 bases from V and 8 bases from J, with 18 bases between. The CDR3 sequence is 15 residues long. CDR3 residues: CASSEAGNNKKEAFF. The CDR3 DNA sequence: TGTGCCAGCAGTGAAGCAGGCAACAACAAGAAAGAAGCTTTCTTT.

CDR3 protein: CSVWAYQEQYF. CDR3 coding DNA: TGCAGCGTTTGGGCCTACCAGGAGCAGTACTTC. This chain connects TRBV29-1 to TRBJ2-7; no clear D gene. Germline CDR1 reads SQVTM; CDR2 reads ANQGSEA. CDR3 length equals 11 residues. V was shortened by 5 bases and J by 7 bases, with 12 bases between the two germline ends.

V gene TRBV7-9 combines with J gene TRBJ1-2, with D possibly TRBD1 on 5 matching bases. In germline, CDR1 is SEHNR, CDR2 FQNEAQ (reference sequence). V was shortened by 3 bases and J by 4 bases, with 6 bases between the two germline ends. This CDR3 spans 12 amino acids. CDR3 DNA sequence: TGTGCCAGCAGCTTTGGGGCCTATGGCTACACCTTC. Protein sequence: CASSFGAYGYTF.

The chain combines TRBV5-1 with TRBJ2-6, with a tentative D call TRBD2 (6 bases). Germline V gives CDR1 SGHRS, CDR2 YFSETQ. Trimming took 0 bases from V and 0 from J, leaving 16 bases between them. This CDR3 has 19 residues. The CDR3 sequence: CASSLAGGVPNSGANVLTF. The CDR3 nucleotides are TGCGCCAGCAGCTTGGCCGGAGGGGTCCCAAACTCTGGGGCCAACGTCCTGACTTTC. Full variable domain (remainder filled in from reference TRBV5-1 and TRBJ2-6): KAGVTQTPRYLIKTRGQQVTLSCSPISGHRSVSWYQQTPGQGLQFLFEYFSETQRNKGNFPGRFSGRQFSNSRSEMNVSTLELGDSALYLCASSLAGGVPNSGANVLTFGAGSRLTVL.

The DNA for the CDR3 is TGTGCCTGGAGTCTAACCTTCACTGAAGCTTTCTTT. Translated: CAWSLTFTEAFF. The V call is TRBV30, the J call TRBJ1-1; no clear D. CDR3 length equals 12 residues. The germline gives CDR1 GTSNPN, CDR2 SVGIG (reference sequence). The V end was cut by 2 bases, the J end by 4 bases, with 8 bases between. The variable domain in full, with the rest retrieved from reference TRBV30 and TRBJ1-1, is SQTIHQWPATLVQPVGSPLSLECTVEGTSNPNLYWYRQAAGRGLQLLFYSVGIGQISSEVPQNLSASRPQDRQFILSSKKLLLSDSGFYLCAWSLTFTEAFFGQGTRLTVV.

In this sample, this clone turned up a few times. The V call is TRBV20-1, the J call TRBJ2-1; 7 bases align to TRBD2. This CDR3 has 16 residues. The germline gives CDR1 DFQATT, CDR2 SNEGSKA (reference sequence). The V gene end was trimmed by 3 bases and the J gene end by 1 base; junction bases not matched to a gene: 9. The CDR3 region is CSASGPGGGSYNEQFF. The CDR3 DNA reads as TGCAGTGCTAGTGGGCCGGGAGGTGGATCCTACAATGAGCAGTTCTTC.

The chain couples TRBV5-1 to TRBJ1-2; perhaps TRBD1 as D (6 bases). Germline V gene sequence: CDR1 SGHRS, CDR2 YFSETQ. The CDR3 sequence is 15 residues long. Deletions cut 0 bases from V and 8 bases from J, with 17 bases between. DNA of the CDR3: TGCGCCAGCAGCTTGGACGGGGGCTCAGGGACAGGCTACACCTTC. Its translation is CASSLDGGSGTGYTF.

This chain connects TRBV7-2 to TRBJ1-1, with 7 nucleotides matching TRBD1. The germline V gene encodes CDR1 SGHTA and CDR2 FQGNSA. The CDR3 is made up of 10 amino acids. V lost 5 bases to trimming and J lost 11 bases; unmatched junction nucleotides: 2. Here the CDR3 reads CASSQGEAFF. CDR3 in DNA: TGTGCCAGCAGCCAGGGGGAGGCTTTCTTT.

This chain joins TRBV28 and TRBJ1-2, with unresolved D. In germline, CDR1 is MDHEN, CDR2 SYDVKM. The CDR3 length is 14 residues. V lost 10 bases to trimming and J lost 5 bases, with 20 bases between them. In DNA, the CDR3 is TGTGCCACCCTAAAACCCCCCGGTCCATATGGCTACACCTTC. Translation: CATLKPPGPYGYTF.

The CDR3 protein is CASSLAGGLGETQYF. The CDR3, as DNA: TGTGCCAGCAGCTTAGCAGGGGGATTAGGAGAGACCCAGTACTTC. The V gene is TRBV5-4, the J gene TRBJ2-5; 7 bases align to TRBD1. V lost 2 bases, J lost 4 bases, and 8 bases stayed unmatched. The CDR3 is 15 residues long. Germline values: CDR1 SGHNT, CDR2 YYREEE (reference sequence).

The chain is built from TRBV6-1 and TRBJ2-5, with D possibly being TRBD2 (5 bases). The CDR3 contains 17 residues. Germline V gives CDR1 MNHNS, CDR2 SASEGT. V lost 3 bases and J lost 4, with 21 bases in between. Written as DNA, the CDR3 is TGTGCCAGCAGTGACCCACTCGCAAGCGGAAACAGAGAGACCCAGTACTTC. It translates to CASSDPLASGNRETQYF.

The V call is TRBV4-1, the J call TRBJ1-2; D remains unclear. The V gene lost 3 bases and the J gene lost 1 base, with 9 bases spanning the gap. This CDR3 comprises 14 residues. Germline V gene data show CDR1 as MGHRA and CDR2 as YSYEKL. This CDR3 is CASSQPRNNYGYTF. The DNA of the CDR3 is TGCGCCAGCAGCCAGCCCAGGAATAACTATGGCTACACCTTC.

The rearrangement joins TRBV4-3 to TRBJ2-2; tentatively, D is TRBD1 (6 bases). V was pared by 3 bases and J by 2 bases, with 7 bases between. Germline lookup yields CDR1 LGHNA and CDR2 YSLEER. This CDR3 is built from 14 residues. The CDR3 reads CASSQTGNTGELFF. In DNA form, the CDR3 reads TGCGCCAGCAGCCAGACAGGAAACACCGGGGAGCTGTTTTTT.

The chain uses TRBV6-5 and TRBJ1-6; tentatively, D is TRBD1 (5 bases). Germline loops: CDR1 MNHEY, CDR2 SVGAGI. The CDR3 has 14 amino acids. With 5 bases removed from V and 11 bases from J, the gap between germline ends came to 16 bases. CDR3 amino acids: CASSPIGQGTPLHF. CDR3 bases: TGTGCCAGCAGTCCCATTGGGCAGGGCACACCCCTCCACTTT.

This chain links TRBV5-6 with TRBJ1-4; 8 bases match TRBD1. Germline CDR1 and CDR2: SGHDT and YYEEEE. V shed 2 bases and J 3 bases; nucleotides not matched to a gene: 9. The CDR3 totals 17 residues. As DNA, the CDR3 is TGTGCCAGCAGCTTATTGCAGGGGGCGCTAGCTAATGAAAAACTGTTTTTT. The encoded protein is CASSLLQGALANEKLFF.